The source of this T cell receptor beta chain is a study of shared clonotypes between healthy human individuals. Study as a whole: Contributing individuals were a couple of females and three males aged 18 to 49.

Trimming took 4 bases from V and 0 from J, leaving 14 bases between them. This CDR3 has 16 residues. The V gene's germline CDR1 is SGHDT and CDR2 YYEEEE. The study ran the assay at deep level. The data were produced by immunoSEQ multiplex PCR, yet TCRdb's version contains in-frame clones alone and is incomplete. This sample has about 1,800,000 clones, with approximately 94% found just once. Positively selected for CCR7, the CD45RO-negative cells used as naive CD8 cells excluded terminally differentiated effector memory CD45RA+ cells. Study-wide findings and caveats: The four-donor shared clonotypes exceeded non-shared clonotypes in generation probability, with non-shared ones scoring lower. For sorted subsets, rarefaction showed incomplete sequencing despite large depth.

Concerning this clone itself: As yet, its antigen is unknown.

Sequences were obtained from naive CD8+ T cells sorted from blood. The chain carries TRBV5-6 and TRBJ1-3, with D possibly matching TRBD1 (5 bases). The sequence was collected from a man younger than 35 in good health. CDR3 nucleotides: TGTGCCAGCAGCCTCAGGACACTCACCTCTGGAAACACCATATATTTT. It encodes CASSLRTLTSGNTIYF. Variable domain in full (rest from reference TRBV5-6 and TRBJ1-3): DAGVTQSPTHLIKTRGQQVTLRCSPKSGHDTVSWYQQALGQGPQFIFQYYEEEERQRGNFPDRFSGHQFPNYSSELNVNALLLGDSALYLCASSLRTLTSGNTIYFGEGSWLTVV.